The clone carrying this T cell receptor beta chain has just a few counts. The antigen remains undetermined. TCRdb re-derived calls from the 5' RACE reads in MiXCR, one entry per CDR3 protein. The sample has 450,000 to 650,000 distinct CDR3 sequences, roughly 12% seen once. This sample stems from a study of T cells after yellow fever vaccination. Study observations and caveats: On re-exposure, the response was weaker but peaked faster, at day 5 versus 15.

Sequences were derived from PBMCs, sampled on the day of the yellow fever booster vaccination. The receptor's source is a man younger than 40 who received the YFV17D yellow fever vaccine.

The CDR3: CASSYFGEETQYF. The DNA of the CDR3 is TGTGCCAGCAGTTACTTCGGGGAAGAGACCCAGTACTTC. The rearrangement joins TRBV6-2 or TRBV6-3 to TRBJ2-5; D may be TRBD2 (5 bases). V gave up 1 base and J gave up 3 bases, with 6 bases separating them. The CDR3 covers 13 residues. From germline, CDR1 is MNHEY and CDR2 SVGEGT.